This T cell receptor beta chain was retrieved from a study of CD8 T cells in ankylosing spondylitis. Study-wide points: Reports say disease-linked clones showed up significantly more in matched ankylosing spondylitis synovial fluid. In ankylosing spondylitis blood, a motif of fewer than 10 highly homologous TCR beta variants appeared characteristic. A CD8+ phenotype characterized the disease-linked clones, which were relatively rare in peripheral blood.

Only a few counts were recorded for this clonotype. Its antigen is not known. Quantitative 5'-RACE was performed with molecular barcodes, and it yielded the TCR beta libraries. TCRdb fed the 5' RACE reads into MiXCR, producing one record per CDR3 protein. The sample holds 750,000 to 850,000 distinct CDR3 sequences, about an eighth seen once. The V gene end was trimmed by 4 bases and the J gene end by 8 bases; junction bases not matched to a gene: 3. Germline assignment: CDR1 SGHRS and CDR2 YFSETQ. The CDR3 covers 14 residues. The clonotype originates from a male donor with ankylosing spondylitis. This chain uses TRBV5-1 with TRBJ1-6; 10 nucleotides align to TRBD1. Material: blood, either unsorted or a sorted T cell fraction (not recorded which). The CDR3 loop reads CASSDRGQDSPLHF. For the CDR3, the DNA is TGCGCCAGCAGCGACAGGGGGCAGGATTCACCCCTCCACTTT.